Below are 15 T cell receptor beta chains sequenced from a single sample in a study of control samples from healthy donors and cancer patients. The protocol was immunoSEQ multiplex PCR, while the TCRdb copy is restricted to in-frame clones and leaves out a portion. The data hold approximately 59,000 clones, with more than 75% observed a single time. Sequenced: PBMCs. These receptors were taken from an older woman with lung cancer.

The chain has TRBV7-9 and TRBJ1-3, with 12 bases matching TRBD1. From germline, CDR1 is SEHNR and CDR2 FQNEAQ (reference sequence). This CDR3 has 18 residues. V dropped 5 bases and J dropped 0; count of bases not matched to a gene: 8. The CDR3 loop is CASSHEGQGAFSGNTIYF. Here the CDR3 DNA reads TGTGCCAGCAGCCATGAGGGACAGGGGGCTTTCTCTGGAAACACCATATATTTT.

The chain uses TRBV7-9 and TRBJ1-1; D is undetermined. Germline V lookup: CDR1 SEHNR, CDR2 FQNEAQ (reference sequence). The V end lost 5 bases, the J end lost 1 base, and 8 bases lay between the germline ends. This CDR3 contains 13 residues. CDR3 loop: CASSGDTNTEAFF. The CDR3 DNA is TGTGCCAGCAGCGGAGACACGAACACTGAAGCTTTCTTT.

The chain has TRBV20-1 and TRBJ2-7; 7 bases are shared with TRBD1. CDR1 DFQATT and CDR2 SNEGSKA come from the germline V gene (reference sequence). The CDR3 is 15 residues long. Trimming cost V 3 bases and J 3 bases; bases outside gene matches: 11. This CDR3 is CSASNRGPQVYEQYF. CDR3 coding DNA: TGCAGTGCTAGTAACAGGGGACCACAGGTCTACGAGCAGTACTTC.

J is TRBJ1-1 and V is TRBV30; TRBD1 agrees at 7 bases. This CDR3 comprises 13 residues. Germline V gene lookup returns CDR1 GTSNPN and CDR2 SVGIG (reference sequence). With 5 bases clipped from V and 1 base from J, the junction kept 4 bases outside the gene matches. The DNA for the CDR3 is TGTGCCTGGGCCCGGGACAGGAACACTGAAGCTTTCTTT. Protein product: CAWARDRNTEAFF.

With respect to this clone: A junction end diverges from the germline sequence, so it may reflect a read error. The chain carries TRBV6-5 and TRBJ1-1, with D perhaps matching TRBD1 (5 bases). Germline assignment: CDR1 MNHEY and CDR2 SVGAGI. The CDR3 loop spans 11 amino acids. CDR3 bases: TGTGCCAGCAGCCTCCGGGACTCCCCTATCTTT. Its protein product is CASSLRDSPIF.

The V and J genes are TRBV7-3 and TRBJ1-1; 8 bases map to TRBD1. Germline assignment: CDR1 SGHTA and CDR2 FQGTGA. CDR3 length: 15 residues. The ends lost 5 bases at V and 0 bases at J; junction bases unmatched: 5. The CDR3 coding sequence is TGTGCCAGCAGCCCAGGACAGGGTATGAACACTGAAGCTTTCTTT. It translates to CASSPGQGMNTEAFF.

The chain links TRBV5-1 to TRBJ2-3; D ambiguous. This CDR3 region has 14 residues. V gave up 4 bases and J gave up 1 base, with 10 bases separating them. Germline V gene sequence: CDR1 SGHRS, CDR2 YFSETQ. The CDR3 DNA sequence: TGCGCCAGCAGCGGACCCCTAGGCACAGATACGCAGTATTTT. Translation gives CASSGPLGTDTQYF. The full variable domain, rest sourced from reference TRBV5-1 and TRBJ2-3, is KAGVTQTPRYLIKTRGQQVTLSCSPISGHRSVSWYQQTPGQGLQFLFEYFSETQRNKGNFPGRFSGRQFSNSRSEMNVSTLELGDSALYLCASSGPLGTDTQYFGPGTRLTVL.

The rearrangement joins TRBV5-1 to TRBJ2-5; TRBD1 is a possible D gene (6 bases). Germline V gives CDR1 SGHRS, CDR2 YFSETQ. Deletions cut 2 bases from V and 4 bases from J, with 12 bases between. There are 14 residues in the CDR3. CDR3: CASSFMDSGETQYF. DNA of the CDR3: TGCGCCAGCAGCTTTATGGACAGCGGAGAGACCCAGTACTTC.

The chain joins TRBV9 to TRBJ1-6; 11 nucleotides match TRBD1. CDR1 is SGDLS, CDR2 YYNGEE, per germline. Trimming removed 3 bases from V and 8 bases from J; junction bases left unmatched: 7. CDR3 length: 16 amino acids. CDR3 sequence: CASSGGTGGTDSPLHF. The CDR3 bases are TGTGCCAGCAGCGGCGGGACAGGGGGGACCGATTCACCCCTCCACTTT.

This chain joins TRBV28 and TRBJ1-1, with D possibly TRBD1 on 6 matching bases. Germline V lookup: CDR1 MDHEN, CDR2 SYDVKM. Trimming removed 6 bases from V and 2 bases from J, with 19 bases in between. This CDR3 is built from 16 residues. In DNA form, the CDR3 reads TGTGCCAGCAGACTAACATGGACAGAGCACAACACTGAAGCTTTCTTT. It translates to CASRLTWTEHNTEAFF.

The chain uses TRBV5-5 and TRBJ2-7; 9 bases align to TRBD1. Germline CDR1 SGHKS, CDR2 YYEKEE (reference sequence). After removal of 4 bases from V and 4 bases from J, the junction contained 12 bases not matched to a gene. CDR3 length: 16 amino acids. The CDR3 region has the DNA TGTGCCAGCAGCCCACACTGGGGACAGGGTACGTACGAGCAGTACTTC. Amino acids: CASSPHWGQGTYEQYF.

The chain carries TRBV10-2 and TRBJ1-3, with no clear D. The CDR3 sequence is 13 residues long. V was clipped by 6 bases and J by 2 bases, with 8 bases between them. Germline CDR1 and CDR2: WSHSY and SAAADI. The CDR3 loop reads CASSGKTGNTIYF. The CDR3 DNA is TGCGCCAGCAGCGGAAAAACTGGAAACACCATATATTTT.

J is TRBJ1-2 and V is TRBV29-1, with unresolved D. The CDR3 consists of 13 residues. The germline gives CDR1 SQVTM, CDR2 ANQGSEA. V was shortened by 3 bases and J by 4 bases, with 12 bases between the two germline ends. The CDR3 here is CSVDPAGGYGYTF. In DNA form, the CDR3 reads TGCAGCGTTGACCCAGCCGGTGGCTATGGCTACACCTTC. Using reference TRBV29-1 and TRBJ1-2 for the parts outside the CDR3, the full variable domain is SAVISQKPSRDICQRGTSLTIQCQVDSQVTMMFWYRQQPGQSLTLIATANQGSEATYESGFVIDKFPISRPNLTFSTLTVSNMSPEDSSIYLCSVDPAGGYGYTFGSGTRLTVV.

This chain joins TRBV19 and TRBJ1-5; D might be TRBD1 (5 bases). CDR3 length: 16 residues. The germline gives CDR1 LNHDA, CDR2 SQIVND (reference sequence). The V gene lost 5 bases and the J gene lost 7 bases, with 21 bases spanning the gap. The DNA of the CDR3 is TGTGCCAGTAGTCTCCTTCTTGGGGGACTCTACCAGCCCCAGCATTTT. Residues: CASSLLLGGLYQPQHF.

The table lists this clone with a few counts. This sample includes further DNA sequences coding for the same CDR3. This chain joins TRBV6-5 and TRBJ1-2, with 8 bases lining up with TRBD1. The germline gives CDR1 MNHEY, CDR2 SVGAGI. The CDR3 runs 14 residues. Germline trimming cut 5 bases from V and 1 base from J; bases unmatched to any gene: 3. In DNA, the CDR3 is TGTGCCAGCAGTCGCGACAGGGGTAACTATGGCTACACCTTC. Its protein is CASSRDRGNYGYTF.